The rows below give T cell receptor beta chains drawn from one sample of a study of blood T cell repertoires in COVID-19. Method: immunoSEQ multiplex PCR; TCRdb's copy keeps in-frame clones and lacks some. The sample contains fewer than 60,000 clones, 75% to 90% of which appear only once. Sequenced sample: peripheral blood. The receptors were gathered from a man aged 60-69 years with acute or convalescent COVID-19. Both conserved end residues are trimmed from each CDR3. Fields, in order: CDR3 protein, V gene.

cdr3_aa: ASSGGTVGEQF
v_call: TRBV5-1

cdr3_aa: ASSPLGTDSNQPQH
v_call: TRBV28

cdr3_aa: ASSLYTGGAITEAF
v_call: TRBV27

cdr3_aa: ATSRESQGTYGYT
v_call: TRBV15

cdr3_aa: ASRYYNEQF
v_call: TRBV12-3/TRBV12-4

cdr3_aa: ASSLGTGDQPQH
v_call: TRBV27

cdr3_aa: ASSSEVIAGSYEQY
v_call: TRBV7-9

cdr3_aa: ASSLAKSSYEQY
v_call: TRBV5-4

cdr3_aa: AWSVGDNEAF
v_call: TRBV30

cdr3_aa: SVAQSTDTQY
v_call: TRBV29-1

cdr3_aa: ASSRVSNEKLF
v_call: TRBV5-1

cdr3_aa: ASSPGGWGYT
v_call: TRBV6-6

cdr3_aa: ASSPPGTGTVYNSPLH
v_call: TRBV18

cdr3_aa: ASSLTWTGNTGELF
v_call: TRBV7-3

cdr3_aa: ASGTTSTDTQY
v_call: TRBV7-3

cdr3_aa: ASSLSWDSNYGYT
v_call: TRBV11-2

cdr3_aa: ASRYRLAGGNEQF
v_call: TRBV7-3

cdr3_aa: ASSLPGTGTGELF
v_call: TRBV3-1/TRBV3-2

cdr3_aa: SASQTGGGNQPQH
v_call: TRBV20-1

cdr3_aa: ASSAKTGGYQPQH
v_call: TRBV19

cdr3_aa: ASSWDSSSGANVLT
v_call: TRBV5-1

cdr3_aa: ASSNEYTEAF
v_call: TRBV18

cdr3_aa: ASSPRGDYSPLH
v_call: TRBV9

cdr3_aa: ASSQEWGQGGTDTQY
v_call: TRBV4-2

cdr3_aa: ASSPGTYQRNQPQH
v_call: TRBV19

cdr3_aa: ASAAGGDWHQPQH
v_call: TRBV5-8

cdr3_aa: ASRPKTSYGYT
v_call: TRBV28

cdr3_aa: ASSPAAAGKSGEQY
v_call: TRBV18

cdr3_aa: ASSIEGFSGSYTYNEQF
v_call: TRBV19

cdr3_aa: AGERDKNTGELF
v_call: TRBV21-1

cdr3_aa: ASSSGTGYEQY
v_call: TRBV5-4

cdr3_aa: ASSPKSIQPQH
v_call: TRBV27

cdr3_aa: ASSMRGTGVTDTQY
v_call: TRBV19

cdr3_aa: ASSLGTGALYEQY
v_call: TRBV13

cdr3_aa: ASSESPGLAGVDRGAV
v_call: TRBV6-1

cdr3_aa: ASSNPPDRFSNQPQH
v_call: TRBV6-2/TRBV6-3

cdr3_aa: ASSYSPGGAYEQY
v_call: TRBV6-5

cdr3_aa: ASSYLDRREAF
v_call: TRBV6-5

cdr3_aa: ASRNSRVLNEKLF
v_call: TRBV28

cdr3_aa: ATSDSPAGLAGSHSPYNEQF
v_call: TRBV24-1

cdr3_aa: ASALTGILRIQY
v_call: TRBV27

cdr3_aa: ATYSGVAGYT
v_call: TRBV2